One and the same sample provided the 26 T cell receptor beta chains below, sequenced in a study of cytomegalovirus exposure and HLA in healthy donors. Assay: immunoSEQ multiplex PCR; the TCRdb copy retains only in-frame clones and omits some. The sample contains roughly 65,000 clones, just under 95% of which appear only once. The source material was PBMCs. The source of these receptors is a man aged 18 to 30 in good health and CMV-seropositive.

This sequence joins TRBV6-5 and TRBJ2-7; D is perhaps TRBD1 (5 bases). Trimming removed 0 bases at V and 2 bases at J, with 11 bases between. From germline, CDR1 is MNHEY and CDR2 SVGAGI. The CDR3 extends over 15 amino acids. The CDR3 DNA reads as TGTGCCAGCAGTTACTCGTTGGACACCACCTACGAGCAGTACTTC. It encodes CASSYSLDTTYEQYF.

J is TRBJ2-7 and V is TRBV6-1; possible D gene TRBD1, 5 bases. Trimming cost V 1 base and J 5 bases, with 12 bases left between them. The CDR3 runs 14 residues. Germline V lookup: CDR1 MNHNS, CDR2 SASEGT. The CDR3 reads CASSEVDSGNEQYF. CDR3 in DNA: TGTGCCAGCAGTGAAGTCGACAGTGGGAACGAGCAGTACTTC.

The gene calls are TRBV28 and TRBJ1-1, with D perhaps matching TRBD1 (6 bases). This CDR3 spans 16 amino acids. Trimming removed 1 base at V and 4 bases at J, with 16 bases between. CDR1 is MDHEN and CDR2 is SYDVKM in the germline V gene. CDR3: CASSLYVRGRGTEAFF. The CDR3 bases are TGTGCCAGCAGTTTATATGTCAGGGGCAGGGGCACTGAAGCTTTCTTT.

V is TRBV2 and J is TRBJ1-1; D gene ambiguous. The CDR3 covers 15 residues. The V end was cut by 4 bases, the J end by 3 bases, with 15 bases between. Germline values: CDR1 SNHLY, CDR2 FYNNEI. The CDR3 region is CASSASGVRDTEAFF. The CDR3 region has the DNA TGTGCCAGCAGTGCTTCCGGGGTACGGGACACTGAAGCTTTCTTT.

The chain has TRBV10-1 and TRBJ2-7; D is uncertain. CDR3 length: 15 amino acids. Looked up from germline, CDR1 is WNHNN and CDR2 is SYGVQD (reference sequence). Trimming removed 1 base at V and 4 bases at J, with 14 bases between. CDR3 in amino acids: CASSEFADGEYEQYF. CDR3 in DNA: TGCGCCAGCAGTGAGTTCGCTGACGGAGAGTACGAGCAGTACTTC.

This CDR3 reads CASSFLGGTEAFF. The CDR3 coding sequence is TGTGCCAGCAGTTTTTTGGGGGGTACTGAAGCTTTCTTT. J is TRBJ1-1 and V is TRBV28, with D tentatively TRBD1 (5 bases). The CDR3 contains 13 residues. Trimming took off 3 bases at V and 5 bases at J, with 10 bases between the two ends. The germline V gene has CDR1 MDHEN and CDR2 SYDVKM.

The chain links TRBV7-9 to TRBJ1-2; D uncertain. Trimming took off 5 bases at V and 9 bases at J, with 13 bases between the two ends. Looked up from germline, CDR1 is SEHNR and CDR2 is FQNEAQ (reference sequence). This CDR3 contains 12 residues. DNA for the CDR3: TGTGCCAGCAGCGCTTCGGACTTGAGCTACACCTTC. This gives the protein CASSASDLSYTF.

The DNA of the CDR3 is TGTGCCAGTCCTCCCGACGAGCAGTACTTC. Translation: CASPPDEQYF. V gene TRBV19 combines with J gene TRBJ2-7, with no clear D. The CDR3 consists of 10 residues. With 8 bases removed from V and 5 bases from J, the gap between germline ends came to 7 bases. CDR1 and CDR2 (germline): LNHDA, SQIVND (reference sequence).

V usage is TRBV28 and J usage is TRBJ2-1, with 7 positions matching TRBD2. V trimming: 5 bases; J trimming: 6 bases; junction bases outside the gene matches: 10. CDR1 is MDHEN and CDR2 is SYDVKM in the germline V gene. The CDR3 runs to 15 residues. The CDR3 DNA reads TGTGCCAGCAGTGTTCTCGCGGGAGCTGGCAATGAGCAGTTCTTC. Its translation is CASSVLAGAGNEQFF.

This chain uses TRBV27 with TRBJ2-2; D is uncertain. Germline V lookup: CDR1 MNHEY, CDR2 SMNVEV (reference sequence). The CDR3 covers 12 residues. V lost 4 bases to trimming and J lost 7 bases, with 7 bases between them. This chain's CDR3 is CASSSQNGELFF. The CDR3 DNA sequence: TGTGCCAGCAGTTCCCAAAACGGGGAGCTGTTTTTT.

This rearrangement joins TRBV4-1 to TRBJ2-7; D is possibly TRBD1 (5 bases). The CDR3 length is 14 residues. Per the germline V gene, CDR1 is MGHRA and CDR2 is YSYEKL. The V and J ends lost 3 bases and 2 bases respectively, with 11 bases between them. CDR3 residues: CASSHNQGTYEQYF. The CDR3 DNA is TGCGCCAGCAGCCATAATCAGGGTACCTACGAGCAGTACTTC.

This clone occurred once. The chain employs TRBV7-2 and TRBJ1-2; perhaps TRBD1 as D (6 bases). Germline V CDR1 and CDR2: SGHTA, FQGNSA. The CDR3 sequence is 16 residues long. V shed 2 bases and J shed 3 bases, with 16 bases lying between them. DNA for the CDR3: TGTGCCAGCAGCTTAAGGGACACGCCCGCGCACTATGGCTACACCTTC. Amino acids: CASSLRDTPAHYGYTF.

The chain combines TRBV6-6 with TRBJ1-3; no clear D gene. Germline V gene data show CDR1 as MNHNY and CDR2 as SVGAGI (reference sequence). There are 11 residues in the CDR3. V gave up 6 bases and J gave up 3 bases, with 3 bases separating them. CDR3 in amino acids: CASSIGNTIYF. The CDR3 DNA sequence: TGTGCCAGCAGCATTGGAAACACCATATATTTT.

The chain recombines TRBV6-1 with TRBJ1-2; 9 nucleotides line up with TRBD1. This CDR3 region has 13 residues. V shed 6 bases and J 7 bases; nucleotides not matched to a gene: 6. Per the germline V gene, CDR1 is MNHNS and CDR2 is SASEGT. The CDR3 spells CASSPTGGGGYTF. The DNA of the CDR3 is TGTGCCAGCAGCCCCACAGGGGGCGGTGGCTACACCTTC.

The chain has TRBV28 and TRBJ2-3, with D possibly being TRBD1 (5 bases). Trimming took 7 bases from V and 3 from J, leaving 8 bases between them. The CDR3 consists of 12 residues. Germline V gene sequence: CDR1 MDHEN, CDR2 SYDVKM. The CDR3 sequence is CASTKGTDTQYF. As DNA, the CDR3 is TGTGCCAGCACGAAGGGGACAGATACGCAGTATTTT.

V and J are TRBV11-2 and TRBJ2-2, with 7 positions matching TRBD2. The germline CDR1 and CDR2 sequences are SGHAT and FQNNGV. This CDR3 is 15 amino acids long. With V trimmed by 3 bases and J by 3 bases, 4 bases remained unmatched. The CDR3 sequence: CASSFFAGDTGELFF. The CDR3 DNA is TGTGCCAGCAGCTTCTTCGCGGGAGACACCGGGGAGCTGTTTTTT.

The rearrangement uses TRBV7-8 and TRBJ2-3; D ambiguous. Per the germline V gene, CDR1 is SGHVS and CDR2 is FQNEAQ. The CDR3 is 14 amino acids. Trimming pared 2 bases from V and 3 bases from J, leaving 9 bases between. Here the CDR3 DNA reads TGTGCCAGCAGCTTAAGTCCTAGAACAGATACGCAGTATTTT. This codes for CASSLSPRTDTQYF. Full variable domain (outside the CDR3, taken from reference TRBV7-8 and TRBJ2-3): GAGVSQSPRYKVAKRGQDVALRCDPISGHVSLFWYQQALGQGPEFLTYFQNEAQLDKSGLPSDRFFAERPEGSVSTLKIQRTQQEDSAVYLCASSLSPRTDTQYFGPGTRLTVL.

The CDR3 sequence: CASRTQGALSGYTF. The CDR3 DNA is TGTGCCAGCAGAACACAGGGGGCTCTATCCGGCTACACCTTC. The V and J genes are TRBV28 and TRBJ1-2; 9 positions agree with TRBD1. This CDR3 region has 14 residues. Germline V CDR1 and CDR2: MDHEN, SYDVKM. V gave up 6 bases and J gave up 8 bases; unmatched junction bases: 10.

The rearrangement uses TRBV4-1 and TRBJ2-7; tentatively, D is TRBD2 (6 bases). Germline CDR1 is MGHRA and CDR2 is YSYEKL. The length of the CDR3 is 18 residues. The ends were cut back, 2 bases at V and 4 bases at J, with 24 bases in the middle. Here the CDR3 reads CASSQPMKGRRGGYEQYF. Here the CDR3 DNA reads TGCGCCAGCAGCCAACCTATGAAAGGACGGCGAGGAGGGTACGAGCAGTACTTC.

The rearrangement uses TRBV5-5 and TRBJ1-4; tentative D call: TRBD1 (5 bases). Trimming stripped 5 bases from V and 0 bases from J, with 11 bases between. Germline-derived CDR1 and CDR2 are SGHKS and YYEKEE (reference sequence). This CDR3 has 15 amino acids. The CDR3 DNA reads as TGTGCCAGCAGTTCAGGACAAGCAACTAATGAAAAACTGTTTTTT. Translation gives CASSSGQATNEKLFF. The full variable domain, rest sourced from reference TRBV5-5 and TRBJ1-4, is DAGVTQSPTHLIKTRGQQVTLRCSPISGHKSVSWYQQVLGQGPQFIFQYYEKEERGRGNFPDRFSARQFPNYSSELNVNALLLGDSALYLCASSSGQATNEKLFFGSGTQLSVL.

The chain couples TRBV6-4 to TRBJ2-3; 7 nucleotides line up with TRBD1. From germline, CDR1 is MRHNA and CDR2 SNTAGT. The V segment lost 4 bases and the J segment 2 bases; nucleotides outside the gene matches: 6. The CDR3 runs 15 residues. In DNA, the CDR3 is TGTGCCAGCAGTGCTGGAGACAGGGACACAGATACGCAGTATTTT. Translated: CASSAGDRDTDTQYF.

This clone appeared a few times. This rearrangement joins TRBV6-1 to TRBJ2-3; TRBD1 agrees at 8 bases. Germline assignment: CDR1 MNHNS and CDR2 SASEGT. The CDR3 spans 15 residues. The V and J ends lost 2 bases and 4 bases, in that order; junction bases with no gene match: 5. CDR3 in amino acids: CASSERTTGADTQYF. The CDR3 DNA is TGTGCCAGCAGTGAAAGAACGACAGGGGCAGATACGCAGTATTTT.

The rearrangement links TRBV7-9 to TRBJ2-1; D might be TRBD1 (6 bases). CDR3 length: 14 amino acids. The V end was cut by 5 bases, the J end by 6 bases, with 14 bases between. Germline CDR1 is SEHNR and CDR2 is FQNEAQ (reference sequence). Written as DNA, the CDR3 is TGTGCCAGCAGCCATGGGACACAACTCAATGAGCAGTTCTTC. It is translated as CASSHGTQLNEQFF.

J is TRBJ2-1 and V is TRBV29-1; TRBD2 matches 8 bases. Germline V CDR1 and CDR2: SQVTM, ANQGSEA. V lost 6 bases to trimming and J lost 6 bases; unmatched junction nucleotides: 7. CDR3 length equals 13 residues. The chain's CDR3 is CSVAAGDGNEQFF. For the CDR3, the DNA is TGCAGCGTAGCAGCGGGAGACGGCAATGAGCAGTTCTTC.

This clone was recorded once. CDR3 nucleotides: TGTGCCAGCAGCCCAGGACAGACACTAGCGGGACTATCCTACGAGCAGTACTTC. It yields the protein CASSPGQTLAGLSYEQYF. V gene TRBV11-2 combines with J gene TRBJ2-7; 10 bases map to TRBD2. This CDR3 region has 18 residues. V lost 5 bases, J lost 1 base, and 14 bases stayed unmatched. Germline values: CDR1 SGHAT, CDR2 FQNNGV.

This sequence joins TRBV21-1 and TRBJ1-1; the D call TRBD1 from the table was never checked on the DNA. TRBV21-1 is a documented pseudogene. The CDR3 loop spans 14 amino acids. CDR3 DNA sequence: TGTGCCAGCATCAAACAGGGTTCGAACACTGAAGCTTTCTTT. Amino acids: CASIKQGSNTEAFF.